This is a list of T cell receptor beta chains from one sample in a study of Ad26.COV2.S vaccination and SARS-CoV-2 variants. The data were produced by immunoSEQ multiplex PCR, yet TCRdb's version contains in-frame clones alone and is incomplete. The sample shows about 460,000 clones, roughly nine tenths of them seen only once. The sample in question was peripheral blood, obtained in a trial of Ad26.COV2.S vaccine versus placebo. Receptor source: a person between 18 and 60 years old who received the Ad26.COV2.S COVID-19 vaccine or a placebo. The CDR3 runs from the conserved cysteine through the conserved F or W. The D gene is left open where the match is weak. Expanded clones are given a class, and other clones once, few, many or no size at all.

14	TRBV7-9	NA	NA	TRBJ2-7	TGTGCCAGCAGCGAACTAGGACAGATCTACGAGCAGTACTTC	CASSELGQIYEQYF
17	TRBV19	NA	NA	TRBJ1-1	TGTGCCAGTAGTATCGCAAAGGGAAGTATTATGAACACTGAAGCTTTCTTT	CASSIAKGSIMNTEAFF
13	TRBV5-5	NA	NA	TRBJ1-2	TGTGCCAGCAGCTTGAACCCACTTTCCTCGGGGCCCTTC	CASSLNPLSSGPF
14	TRBV13	NA	NA	TRBJ2-1	TGTGCCAGCAGCTTAGTTATCGTTAACAATGAGCAGTTCTTC	CASSLVIVNNEQFF
16	TRBV3-1/TRBV3-2	once	NA	TRBJ1-2	TGTGCCAGCAGCCGGAAAGGGTCAGGGACTAACTATGGCTACACCTTC	CASSRKGSGTNYGYTF
17	TRBV27	NA	NA	TRBJ2-2	TGTGCCAGCAGTTTATCACCCGGGACGGTTAACACCGGGGAGCTGTTTTTT	CASSLSPGTVNTGELFF
15	TRBV21-1	NA	NA	TRBJ2-3	TGTGCCAGCAGCAAAAATCCTCCTAAGGCAGATACGCAGTATTTT	CASSKNPPKADTQYF
14	TRBV24-1	NA	NA	TRBJ1-2	TGTGCCACCAGTGATACGGGGGGGCTTTTTGGCTACACCTTC	CATSDTGGLFGYTF
17	TRBV30	NA	TRBD1	TRBJ1-3	TGTGCCTGGAGTGGAGGGACAGCAGCTATCCCTGGAAACACCATATATTTT	CAWSGGTAAIPGNTIYF
14	TRBV4-1	NA	NA	TRBJ2-1	TGCGCCAGCAGCCAAGAAGCGCGAGGGGATGAGCAGTTCTTC	CASSQEARGDEQFF
13	TRBV7-9	few	NA	TRBJ1-6	TGTGCCAGCAGCTTAGAAGGAAACTCACCCCTCCACTTT	CASSLEGNSPLHF